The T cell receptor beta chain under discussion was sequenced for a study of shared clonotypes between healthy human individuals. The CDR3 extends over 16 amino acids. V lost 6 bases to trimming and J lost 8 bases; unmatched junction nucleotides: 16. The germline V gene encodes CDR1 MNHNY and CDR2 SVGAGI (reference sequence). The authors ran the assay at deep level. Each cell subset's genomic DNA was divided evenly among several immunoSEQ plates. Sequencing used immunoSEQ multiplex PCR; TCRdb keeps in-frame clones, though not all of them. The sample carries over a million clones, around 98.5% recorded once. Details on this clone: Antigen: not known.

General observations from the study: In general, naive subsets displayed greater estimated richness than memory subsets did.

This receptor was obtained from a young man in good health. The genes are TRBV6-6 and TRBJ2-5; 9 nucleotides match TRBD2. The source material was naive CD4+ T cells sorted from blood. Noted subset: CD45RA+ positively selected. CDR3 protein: CASSDRGIAGGLTQYF. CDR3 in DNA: TGTGCCAGCAGCGACCGGGGTATCGCGGGAGGGCTAACCCAGTACTTC.